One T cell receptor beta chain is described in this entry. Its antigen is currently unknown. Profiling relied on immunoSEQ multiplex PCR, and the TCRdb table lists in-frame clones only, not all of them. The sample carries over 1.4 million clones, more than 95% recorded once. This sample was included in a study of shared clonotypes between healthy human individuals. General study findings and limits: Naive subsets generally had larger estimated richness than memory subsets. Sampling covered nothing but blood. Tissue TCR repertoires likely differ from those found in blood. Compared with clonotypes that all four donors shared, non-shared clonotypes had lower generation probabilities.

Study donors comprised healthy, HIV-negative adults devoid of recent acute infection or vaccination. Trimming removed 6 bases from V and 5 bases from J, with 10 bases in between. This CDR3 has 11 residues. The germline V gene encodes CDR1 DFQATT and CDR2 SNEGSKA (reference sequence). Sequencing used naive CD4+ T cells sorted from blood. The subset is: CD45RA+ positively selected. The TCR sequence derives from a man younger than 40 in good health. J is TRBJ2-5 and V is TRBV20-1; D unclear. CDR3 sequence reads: CSAIQRETQYF. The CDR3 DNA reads TGCAGTGCCATACAAAGGGAGACCCAGTACTTC.